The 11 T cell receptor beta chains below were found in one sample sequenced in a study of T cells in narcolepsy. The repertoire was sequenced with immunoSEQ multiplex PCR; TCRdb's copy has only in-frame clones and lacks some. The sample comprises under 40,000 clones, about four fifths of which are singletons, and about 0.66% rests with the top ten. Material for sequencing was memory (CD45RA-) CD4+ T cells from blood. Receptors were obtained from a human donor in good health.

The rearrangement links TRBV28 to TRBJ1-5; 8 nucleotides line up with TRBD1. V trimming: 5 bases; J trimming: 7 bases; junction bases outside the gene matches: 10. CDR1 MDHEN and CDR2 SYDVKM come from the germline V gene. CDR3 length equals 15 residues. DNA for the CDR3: TGTGCCAGCAGTATCACCAGGGGGCTCGGACAGCCCCAGCATTTT. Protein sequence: CASSITRGLGQPQHF. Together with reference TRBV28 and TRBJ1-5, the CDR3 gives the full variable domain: DVKVTQSSRYLVKRTGEKVFLECVQDMDHENMFWYRQDPGLGLRLIYFSYDVKMKEKGDIPEGYSVSREKKERFSLILESASTNQTSMYLCASSITRGLGQPQHFGDGTRLSIL.

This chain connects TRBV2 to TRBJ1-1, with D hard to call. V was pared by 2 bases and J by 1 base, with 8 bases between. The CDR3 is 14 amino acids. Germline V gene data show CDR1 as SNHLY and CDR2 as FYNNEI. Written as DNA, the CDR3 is TGTGCCAGCAGTGAAAGCAGACCGAACACTGAAGCTTTCTTT. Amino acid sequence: CASSESRPNTEAFF.

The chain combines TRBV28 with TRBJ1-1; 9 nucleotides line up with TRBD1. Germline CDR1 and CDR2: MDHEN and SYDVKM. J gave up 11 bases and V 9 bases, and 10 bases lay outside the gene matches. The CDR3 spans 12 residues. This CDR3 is CASTGGAVPAFF. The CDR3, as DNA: TGTGCCAGTACAGGGGGCGCGGTTCCGGCTTTCTTT.

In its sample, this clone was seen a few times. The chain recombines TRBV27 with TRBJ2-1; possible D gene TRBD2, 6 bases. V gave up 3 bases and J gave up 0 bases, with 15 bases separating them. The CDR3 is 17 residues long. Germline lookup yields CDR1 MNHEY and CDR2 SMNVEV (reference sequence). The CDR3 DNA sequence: TGTGCCAGCAGTTTGTTAAACGGGGGAGCCTCCTACAATGAGCAGTTCTTC. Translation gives CASSLLNGGASYNEQFF.

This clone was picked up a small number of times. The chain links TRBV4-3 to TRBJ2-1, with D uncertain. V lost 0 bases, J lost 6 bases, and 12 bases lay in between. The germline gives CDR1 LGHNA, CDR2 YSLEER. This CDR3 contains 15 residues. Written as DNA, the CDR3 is TGCGCCAGCAGCCAAGATTGGCGGTTTGGCAATGAGCAGTTCTTC. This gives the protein CASSQDWRFGNEQFF.

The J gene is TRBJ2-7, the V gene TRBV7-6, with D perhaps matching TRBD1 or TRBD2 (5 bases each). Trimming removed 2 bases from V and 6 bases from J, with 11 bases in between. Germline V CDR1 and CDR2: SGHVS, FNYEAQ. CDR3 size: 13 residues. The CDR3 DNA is TGTGCCAGCAGCTTACAGGGAGAGGGCGAGCAGTACGTC. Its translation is CASSLQGEGEQYV.

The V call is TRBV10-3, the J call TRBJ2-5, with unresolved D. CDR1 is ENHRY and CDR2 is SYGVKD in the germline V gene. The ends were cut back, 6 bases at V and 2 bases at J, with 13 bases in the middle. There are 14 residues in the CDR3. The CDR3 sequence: CAIRSRQNQETQYF. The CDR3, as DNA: TGTGCCATCAGATCCCGTCAGAATCAAGAGACCCAGTACTTC.

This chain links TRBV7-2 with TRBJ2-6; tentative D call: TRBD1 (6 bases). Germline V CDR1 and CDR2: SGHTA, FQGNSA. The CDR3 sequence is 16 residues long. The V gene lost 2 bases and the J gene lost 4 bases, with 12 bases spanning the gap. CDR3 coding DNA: TGTGCCAGCAGCTTAAGAACAGGGATGGGGGCCAACGTCCTGACTTTC. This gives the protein CASSLRTGMGANVLTF.

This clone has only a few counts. The DNA for the CDR3 is TGTGCCAGCAGTACTAGGGGACAGGGAGCAATGAACACTGAAGCTTTCTTT. This codes for CASSTRGQGAMNTEAFF. This sequence joins TRBV27 and TRBJ1-1; 9 bases are shared with TRBD1. This CDR3 comprises 17 residues. With V trimmed by 5 bases and J by 0 bases, 10 bases remained unmatched. CDR1 is MNHEY and CDR2 is SMNVEV in the germline V gene (reference sequence).

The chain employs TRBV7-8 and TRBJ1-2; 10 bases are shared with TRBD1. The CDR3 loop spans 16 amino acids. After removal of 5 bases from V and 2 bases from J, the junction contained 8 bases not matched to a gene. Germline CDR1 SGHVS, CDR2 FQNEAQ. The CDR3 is CASSGLRTGGNYGYTF. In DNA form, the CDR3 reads TGTGCCAGCAGCGGACTCAGGACAGGGGGAAACTATGGCTACACCTTC.

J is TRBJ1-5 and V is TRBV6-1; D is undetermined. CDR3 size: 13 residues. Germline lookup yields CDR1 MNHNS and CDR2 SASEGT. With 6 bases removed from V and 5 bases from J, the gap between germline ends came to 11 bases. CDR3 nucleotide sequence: TGTGCCAGCAGGGAAACTTACGATCAGCCCCAGCATTTT. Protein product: CASRETYDQPQHF.